Shown below are 11 T cell receptor beta chains from a single sample sequenced in a study of blood T cells in healthy people across ages. The second PCR ran roughly 6 to 11 cycles with a sample-barcoded 5' primer and J-beta primers. A single record per CDR3 protein comes from TCRdb applying MiXCR to the 5' RACE reads. The data contain over 950,000 distinct CDR3 sequences, roughly half of them singletons. Sequencing was performed on blood. The receptors here all came from a woman aged 60-75 years in good health.

This clonotype came up a few times. V and J are TRBV12-3 or TRBV12-4 and TRBJ2-5, with 7 positions matching TRBD1. This CDR3 is built from 15 residues. After removal of 6 bases from V and 6 bases from J, the junction contained 13 bases not matched to a gene. DNA for the CDR3: TGTGCCAGCAGGGACTCAGGGGGTCAAGTGAAGACCCAGTACTTC. It is translated as CASRDSGGQVKTQYF.

The rearrangement links TRBV5-1 to TRBJ2-6, with D unresolved. The CDR3 is 16 residues long. The germline V gene has CDR1 SGHRS and CDR2 YFSETQ. The V end was cut by 1 base, the J end by 0 bases, with 8 bases between. CDR3 region: CASSLWQYSGANVLTF. Here the CDR3 DNA reads TGCGCCAGCAGCTTGTGGCAGTACTCTGGGGCCAACGTCCTGACTTTC.

V usage is TRBV12-3 or TRBV12-4 and J usage is TRBJ2-1, with 8 positions matching TRBD2. V lost 6 bases and J lost 5; bases outside the gene matches: 9. The length of the CDR3 is 15 residues. This CDR3 is CASSPNSGADNEQFF. The CDR3, as DNA: TGTGCCAGCAGCCCCAATAGCGGGGCCGACAATGAGCAGTTCTTC.

This clonotype was recorded many times. The chain is built from TRBV29-1 and TRBJ1-1; no firm D call. V lost 5 bases and J 1 base, leaving 11 bases between the germline ends. CDR1 is SQVTM, CDR2 ANQGSEA, per germline. The CDR3 is 13 residues long. In DNA, the CDR3 is TGCAGCGTTCGAACAGAACAGAACACTGAAGCTTTCTTT. It encodes CSVRTEQNTEAFF.

The table lists this clonotype with a few counts. The chain is built from TRBV6-6 and TRBJ2-5; 9 bases map to TRBD1. The V gene's germline CDR1 is MNHNY and CDR2 SVGAGI (reference sequence). The junction had 15 bases not matched to a gene; V was cut back by 6 bases and J by 4 bases. The CDR3 loop spans 17 amino acids. In DNA, the CDR3 is TGTGCCAGCAGAAAACAGGGGGCCCTAACCGTGGGAGAGACCCAGTACTTC. Its protein is CASRKQGALTVGETQYF.

This chain's CDR3 is CSLAGGTKQFF. The CDR3, as DNA: TGCAGCCTAGCGGGAGGGACAAAGCAGTTCTTC. The chain links TRBV20-1 to TRBJ2-1; 12 bases fit TRBD2. The CDR3 spans 11 residues. Per germline, CDR1 DFQATT and CDR2 SNEGSKA (reference sequence).

The V call is TRBV28, the J call TRBJ1-5; D is uncertain. V lost 6 bases and J 7 bases, leaving 13 bases between the germline ends. Germline lookup yields CDR1 MDHEN and CDR2 SYDVKM. The length of the CDR3 is 13 residues. For the CDR3, the DNA is TGTGCCAGCAGGATAGACCCTCAACAGCCCCAGCATTTT. Residues: CASRIDPQQPQHF.

The chain carries TRBV9 and TRBJ2-2; possibly TRBD2 for D (6 bases). Germline lookup yields CDR1 SGDLS and CDR2 YYNGEE. V shed 7 bases and J shed 5 bases, with 15 bases lying between them. This CDR3 is built from 14 residues. DNA of the CDR3: TGTGCCAGCTCATCGGGAGTCGAAACCGGGGAGCTGTTTTTT. It codes for CASSSGVETGELFF.

CDR3 in DNA: TGTGCCAGCAGCCAAGTTGCGGCCCCTATAGCGGGATCAGAAGATACGCAGTATTTT. It encodes CASSQVAAPIAGSEDTQYF. The chain recombines TRBV4-2 with TRBJ2-3; 8 bases fit TRBD2. CDR3 size: 19 residues. The germline V gene has CDR1 LGHNA and CDR2 YNFKEQ. The J segment lost 5 bases and the V segment lost 1 base, leaving 17 bases of the junction unmatched.

This chain uses TRBV20-1 with TRBJ2-1, with 11 bases that match TRBD2. This CDR3 has 13 amino acids. The germline gives CDR1 DFQATT, CDR2 SNEGSKA (reference sequence). V was pared by 8 bases and J by 6 bases, with 6 bases of the junction left unmatched. CDR3 sequence: CSSVAGGLNEQFF. For the CDR3, the DNA is TGCAGTTCTGTAGCGGGAGGGCTCAATGAGCAGTTCTTC.

The chain uses TRBV7-2 and TRBJ2-1, with no clear D. CDR1 and CDR2 (germline): SGHTA, FQGNSA. The CDR3 spans 14 residues. V lost 1 base and J 3 bases, leaving 7 bases between the germline ends. CDR3 DNA: TGTGCCAGCAGCTTAGTGAGTAACTACAATGAGCAGTTCTTC. Its translation: CASSLVSNYNEQFF.